This T cell receptor beta chain is drawn from a study of beta chain features in type 1 diabetes. General study results and limits: With patients and controls alike, PCR might favor shorter templates to an equal degree. No resolution was reached here on whether HLA type influences TCRB rearrangement. Significant though moderate, a shortening of TCRB CDR3s appeared in all four CD4+ subsets of Type 1 diabetes patients.

The investigators reverse transcribed all of the isolated RNA, so they sequenced expressed TCRB transcripts. Repertoires were generated with immunoSEQ multiplex PCR, while TCRdb's copy carries only in-frame clones and drops some. Counted here are tens of thousands of clones, about two thirds occurring once; the ten biggest clones make up less than 4.5%. Sorting that relied on CD45RO/CCR7/CD25/CD127/CD95/CD27 yielded CD4+ naive, central memory, regulatory and stem cell-like memory cells. For this clone: The target antigen is unknown.

The receptor's source is a man aged 18 to 35 with type 1 diabetes. The sequenced material came from Tregs from blood.

The CDR3: CASSYSGGAAYEQYF. DNA of the CDR3: TGTGCCAGCAGTTACTCTGGCGGGGCCGCCTACGAGCAGTACTTC. The rearrangement joins TRBV6-5 to TRBJ2-7; possibly TRBD2 for D (6 bases). Per the germline V gene, CDR1 is MNHEY and CDR2 is SVGAGI. This CDR3 contains 15 residues. Trimming left V 0 bases short and J 2 bases short, with 11 bases between.